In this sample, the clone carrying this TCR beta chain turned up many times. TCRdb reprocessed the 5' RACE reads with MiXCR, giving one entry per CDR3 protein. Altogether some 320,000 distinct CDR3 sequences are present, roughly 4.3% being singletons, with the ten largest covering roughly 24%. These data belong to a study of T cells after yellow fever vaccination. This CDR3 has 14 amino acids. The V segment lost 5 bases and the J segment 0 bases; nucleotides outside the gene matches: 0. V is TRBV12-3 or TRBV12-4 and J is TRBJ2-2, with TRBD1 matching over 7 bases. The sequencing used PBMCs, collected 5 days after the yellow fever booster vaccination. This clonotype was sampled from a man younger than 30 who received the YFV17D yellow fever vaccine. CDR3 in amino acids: CASSRGPNTGELFF. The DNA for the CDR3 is TGTGCCAGCAGTAGGGGGCCGAACACCGGGGAGCTGTTTTTT.